The 14 T cell receptor beta chains in this list originate from one sample, sequenced in a study of tumor and adjacent non-tumor tissue in lung cancer. Three rounds of nested PCR, following a modified ARM-PCR protocol, produced the TCRbeta library. TCRdb re-derived calls from the multiplex PCR reads in MiXCR, one entry per CDR3 protein. The sample gives over 130,000 distinct CDR3 sequences, around two thirds of which show up once; 15% to 20% is in the top ten. This sample's RNA came from whole unsorted tissue. The material sequenced was lung tumor tissue. These receptors all come from a man between 60 and 75 years old with small cell lung cancer.

This clonotype was seen a few times. This chain uses TRBV5-1 with TRBJ2-3; 7 bases line up with TRBD2. CDR1 and CDR2 (germline): SGHRS, YFSETQ. The CDR3 is made up of 15 amino acids. The V segment lost 3 bases and the J segment 6 bases; nucleotides outside the gene matches: 10. In nucleotides, the CDR3 is TGCGCCAGCAGCTCGAGAGATAGGCGGGGGGATACGCAGTATTTT. Amino acid sequence: CASSSRDRRGDTQYF.

The J gene is TRBJ2-2, the V gene TRBV12-5, with D perhaps matching TRBD2 (6 bases). The V gene's germline CDR1 is LGHNT and CDR2 FRNRAP. There are 12 residues in the CDR3. Trimming cost V 6 bases and J 7 bases, with 9 bases left between them. The CDR3 DNA sequence: TGTGCTAGTGGCCCAGCGGGCGGGGAGCTGTTTTTT. Translated, it gives CASGPAGGELFF.

Note on this clonotype: This may be a read error, as it is one base from a much larger clone. The chain recombines TRBV20-1 with TRBJ1-2; possible D gene TRBD1, 6 bases. The CDR3 length is 12 residues. CDR1 is DFQATT and CDR2 is SNEGSKA in the germline V gene (reference sequence). CDR3 sequence (DNA): TGCAGTCCTTTTAGGGGGACCTATGGCCACACCTTC. It translates to CSPFRGTYGHTF.

V usage is TRBV5-4 and J usage is TRBJ2-5, with TRBD2 matching 10 bases. Germline CDR1 and CDR2: SGHNT and YYREEE (reference sequence). The length of the CDR3 is 15 residues. The ends lost 2 bases at V and 5 bases at J; junction bases unmatched: 6. The CDR3 loop is CASSLSASGSETQYF. DNA for the CDR3: TGTGCCAGCAGCTTATCGGCTAGCGGGAGTGAGACCCAGTACTTC.

This clonotype showed up just once. The V call is TRBV18, the J call TRBJ2-5; 7 nucleotides line up with TRBD2. Germline-derived CDR1 and CDR2 are KGHSH and LQKENI. The CDR3 totals 14 residues. With V trimmed by 5 bases and J by 5 bases, 8 bases remained unmatched. The CDR3: CASSTGGPPETQYF. CDR3 nucleotide sequence: TGTGCCAGCTCAACGGGAGGACCCCCTGAGACCCAGTACTTC.

V and J are TRBV20-1 and TRBJ2-1; D not certain. CDR3 length: 12 amino acids. Germline V CDR1 and CDR2: DFQATT, SNEGSKA (reference sequence). Trimming stripped 2 bases from V and 9 bases from J, with 11 bases between. CDR3 DNA: TGCAGTGCTAGACCTGAGCTTATTGAGCAGTTCTTC. The encoded protein is CSARPELIEQFF.

This clonotype was seen repeatedly, ten times or more. This chain uses TRBV4-2 with TRBJ1-4, with D uncertain. The CDR3 has 14 amino acids. V dropped 1 base and J dropped 7 bases, with 10 bases sitting between them. Germline V lookup: CDR1 LGHNA, CDR2 YNFKEQ. The CDR3 sequence is CASSQVELAEKLFF. The CDR3 DNA sequence: TGTGCCAGCAGCCAAGTTGAGTTAGCTGAAAAACTGTTTTTT.

Comment on this clonotype: Mismatch with germline at one junction end may stem from a read error. The chain carries TRBV11-2 and TRBJ2-3, with D hard to call. The CDR3 is 14 amino acids. In germline, CDR1 is SGHAT, CDR2 FQNNGV. The CDR3 here is CASSSPGETDTRYF. Written as DNA, the CDR3 is TGTGCCAGCAGCTCACCGGGTGAAACAGATACGCGGTATTTT.

With regard to this clonotype: A much larger clone lies one base from this, so it may be a read error. This chain links TRBV5-5 with TRBJ1-5; D perhaps matches TRBD1 (6 bases). From germline, CDR1 is SGHKS and CDR2 YYEKEE (reference sequence). The CDR3 is 17 residues long. Here the CDR3 DNA reads TGTGTCAGCAGCCCTGGACAGTTTCGACCGAGCAATCAGCCCCAGCATTTT. It translates to CVSSPGQFRPSNQPQHF.

Concerning this clonotype: The germline gene is not matched at one end of the junction; a read error may be the cause. This chain connects TRBV11-2 to TRBJ2-1; D not resolved. Looked up from germline, CDR1 is SGHAT and CDR2 is FQNNGV. This CDR3 spans 16 amino acids. CDR3 DNA sequence: TGTGCCAGCAGCTCCGATCCCGCAAGCTCCTACAATGAGCAGTCCTTC. Its translation: CASSSDPASSYNEQSF.

In this sample, this clonotype turned up many times. The genes are TRBV4-1 and TRBJ2-7, with TRBD2 matching 10 bases. The V gene's germline CDR1 is MGHRA and CDR2 YSYEKL. V was pared by 6 bases and J by 1 base, with 12 bases of the junction left unmatched. This CDR3 has 17 residues. The CDR3 loop is CASRTEAGGPGSYEQYF. CDR3 sequence (DNA): TGCGCCAGCAGGACAGAAGCGGGAGGGCCCGGTTCCTACGAGCAGTACTTC.

Turning to this clonotype: A single base separates this from a much larger clone, so it may be a read error. This CDR3 fails to terminate in the conserved phenylalanine or tryptophan, so it likely reflects a read error. The CDR3 sequence is CNPGQCTDTQYY. CDR3 DNA sequence: TGCAACCCGGGACAATGCACAGATACGCAGTATTAT. This rearrangement joins TRBV29-1 to TRBJ2-3; a weak D match, TRBD1 (6 bases). The CDR3 length is 12 residues. Germline CDR1 and CDR2: SQVTM and ANQGSEA.

The chain uses TRBV20-1 and TRBJ2-1; 13 bases are shared with TRBD2. Germline-derived CDR1 and CDR2 are DFQATT and SNEGSKA (reference sequence). The ends lost 6 bases at V and 8 bases at J; junction bases unmatched: 13. This CDR3 has 16 residues. The CDR3 coding sequence is TGCAGTGCCCCCATACTAGCGGGAGGGCCAGTCGATGAGCAGTTCTTC. This gives the protein CSAPILAGGPVDEQFF.

On this clonotype: A junction end diverges from the germline sequence, so it may reflect a read error. The rearrangement joins TRBV11-2 to TRBJ2-5, with a possible D match to TRBD2 (6 bases). CDR3 length: 15 residues. The germline CDR1 and CDR2 sequences are SGHAT and FQNNGV. The CDR3 region is CASSPLQWPRETRYF. CDR3 sequence (DNA): TGTGCCAGCAGCCCATTACAGTGGCCACGGGAGACCCGGTACTTC.